A single sample is the source of the 19 T cell receptor beta chains below, sequenced in a study of T cells in Graves' hyperthyroidism and ophthalmopathy. RNA transcripts were the template for amplifying TCR beta CDR3 regions. First-round RT-PCR targeting the TCR CDR3 was performed with the HTBI primer set. TCRdb reprocessed the multiplex PCR reads via MiXCR and lists one record per CDR3 protein. The repertoire holds about 720,000 distinct CDR3 sequences, about 16% seen once, with 8.4% in the top ten. Source material: blood. These receptors originate from a man between 18 and 35 years old with Graves' hyperthyroidism.

At least ten counts were recorded for this clonotype. The chain combines TRBV3-1 with TRBJ2-5; 9 positions match TRBD1. The V segment lost 4 bases and the J segment 3 bases; nucleotides outside the gene matches: 9. CDR1 and CDR2 from the germline V gene are LGHDT and YNNKEL (reference sequence). The CDR3 loop spans 16 amino acids. The CDR3 nucleotides read TGTGCCAGCAGCCCGTCCGTAGGGACAGGGAAAGAGACCCAGTACTTC. The encoded protein is CASSPSVGTGKETQYF.

Only a few counts were recorded for this clonotype. The chain combines TRBV7-2 with TRBJ2-2; TRBD1 matches 7 bases. The junction had 3 bases not matched to a gene; V was cut back by 1 base and J by 4 bases. The CDR3 is made up of 15 amino acids. Looked up from germline, CDR1 is SGHTA and CDR2 is FQGNSA. CDR3 nucleotide sequence: TGTGCCAGCAGCTTAGGAGGGGGCTTCACCGGGGAGCTGTTTTTT. Translating gives CASSLGGGFTGELFF.

This clonotype was seen only a few times. This chain connects TRBV9 to TRBJ1-4, with D maybe TRBD1 (5 bases). Germline CDR1 is SGDLS and CDR2 is YYNGEE. With 3 bases removed from V and 4 bases from J, the gap between germline ends came to 10 bases. This CDR3 region has 14 residues. CDR3 residues: CASSEGRVNEKLFF. DNA of the CDR3: TGTGCCAGCAGCGAGGGACGGGTTAATGAAAAACTGTTTTTT.

This clonotype was seen a few times. The J gene is TRBJ1-4, the V gene TRBV5-1; weak D call: TRBD1 (5 bases). The CDR3 is 15 residues long. V lost 2 bases to trimming and J lost 5 bases, with 13 bases between them. Germline CDR1 SGHRS, CDR2 YFSETQ. The CDR3 reads CASSFQDSPNEKLFF. The CDR3 region has the DNA TGCGCCAGCAGCTTTCAAGACAGCCCAAATGAAAAACTGTTTTTT.

For the CDR3, the DNA is TGTGCCAGCAGCTTATTCACATGGGACAGGGTCACAGATACGCAGTATTTT. Amino acids: CASSLFTWDRVTDTQYF. The chain recombines TRBV7-2 with TRBJ2-3; 9 bases match TRBD1. J gave up 2 bases and V 2 bases, and 8 bases lay outside the gene matches. The CDR3 contains 17 residues. The germline CDR1 and CDR2 sequences are SGHTA and FQGNSA.

This chain links TRBV12-3 or TRBV12-4 with TRBJ2-3; D is uncertain. The J call may be wrong; the DNA end is better matched by TRBJ1-5. The CDR3 totals 13 residues. The DNA for the CDR3 is TGTGCCAGCAGTAACAGCACCACAGATACGCAGCATTTT. Encoded protein: CASSNSTTDTQHF.

There are a few counts of this clonotype. The V call is TRBV4-2, the J call TRBJ2-7; 10 positions agree with TRBD1. Trimming removed 4 bases from V and 3 bases from J; junction bases left unmatched: 6. Looked up from germline, CDR1 is LGHNA and CDR2 is YNFKEQ. The CDR3 sequence is 15 residues long. CDR3 nucleotide sequence: TGTGCCAGCAGCCCCCGGGACAGGGGATTCTACGAGCAGTACTTC. This translates into CASSPRDRGFYEQYF.

The table lists this clonotype with many counts. The genes are TRBV20-1 and TRBJ2-7, with D possibly being TRBD1 or TRBD2 (6 bases each). The CDR3 spans 14 residues. Germline V gene sequence: CDR1 DFQATT, CDR2 SNEGSKA (reference sequence). V was cut by 2 bases and J by 4 bases, with 15 bases left in between. The CDR3 here is CSARRGGGKYEQYF. CDR3 coding DNA: TGCAGTGCTAGAAGAGGGGGAGGAAAATACGAGCAGTACTTC.

Ten or more counts support this clonotype. The V and J genes are TRBV2 and TRBJ1-5; D may be TRBD1 (6 bases). Germline lookup yields CDR1 SNHLY and CDR2 FYNNEI. Trimming removed 6 bases from V and 9 bases from J, with 18 bases in between. CDR3 length: 14 amino acids. DNA for the CDR3: TGTGCCAGCAGCCTCGCGGGGGCCATTCGGCCCCAGCATTTT. This gives the protein CASSLAGAIRPQHF.

This sequence joins TRBV12-3 or TRBV12-4 and TRBJ2-4; TRBD2 agrees at 10 bases. The CDR3 has 16 residues. The V gene end was trimmed by 3 bases and the J gene end by 3 bases; junction bases not matched to a gene: 5. The DNA for the CDR3 is TGTGCCAGCAGTTTTGCTAGCGGGAGCGGCAAAAACATTCAGTACTTC. As protein: CASSFASGSGKNIQYF.

This clonotype has more than one count but fewer than ten. V and J are TRBV24-1 and TRBJ1-5; possible D gene TRBD1, 6 bases. The CDR3 runs to 15 residues. V dropped 4 bases and J dropped 1 base, with 10 bases sitting between them. Germline V gene sequence: CDR1 KGHDR, CDR2 SFDVKD. CDR3 in amino acids: CATSDPGTSNQPQHF. As DNA, the CDR3 is TGTGCCACCAGTGACCCCGGGACAAGCAATCAGCCCCAGCATTTT.

The gene calls are TRBV20-1 and TRBJ2-2; D is possibly TRBD1 or TRBD2 (5 bases each). V lost 5 bases, J lost 4 bases, and 14 bases lay in between. The CDR3 runs to 14 residues. Germline lookup yields CDR1 DFQATT and CDR2 SNEGSKA (reference sequence). The CDR3 sequence is CSAVPGPTTGELFF. In nucleotides, the CDR3 is TGCAGTGCTGTACCGGGACCCACCACCGGGGAGCTGTTTTTT.

This clonotype was counted only a few times. V usage is TRBV29-1 and J usage is TRBJ1-3; the match to TRBD1 covers 10 bases. CDR3 length equals 13 residues. With V trimmed by 7 bases and J by 4 bases, 4 bases remained unmatched. CDR1 and CDR2 (germline): SQVTM, ANQGSEA. CDR3 residues: CSAGTGVGNTIYF. The CDR3 DNA sequence: TGCAGCGCCGGGACAGGGGTCGGAAACACCATATATTTT.

The CDR3: CATTTDNPYEQYF. In DNA, the CDR3 is TGTGCCACTACGACAGATAACCCCTACGAGCAGTACTTC. V usage is TRBV10-3 and J usage is TRBJ2-7, with a tentative D call TRBD1 (5 bases). The germline gives CDR1 ENHRY, CDR2 SYGVKD. This CDR3 contains 13 residues. The V and J ends lost 10 bases and 2 bases respectively, with 15 bases between them.

The table lists this clonotype with many counts. The gene calls are TRBV2 and TRBJ2-5; D is perhaps TRBD1 (7 bases). V gave up 1 base and J gave up 5 bases, with 14 bases separating them. This CDR3 is 15 amino acids long. Germline assignment: CDR1 SNHLY and CDR2 FYNNEI. The CDR3 DNA follows: TGTGCCAGCAGTGAAGTGACAGGGCGGGACGAGACCCAGTACTTC. Residues: CASSEVTGRDETQYF.

This sequence joins TRBV20-1 and TRBJ2-7, with TRBD1 identical over 7 bases. The germline CDR1 and CDR2 sequences are DFQATT and SNEGSKA (reference sequence). The CDR3 consists of 13 residues. The V gene end was trimmed by 5 bases and the J gene end by 4 bases; junction bases not matched to a gene: 8. CDR3 in amino acids: CSAVRGGQYEQYF. The CDR3 DNA reads TGCAGTGCTGTCCGAGGGGGACAGTACGAGCAGTACTTC.

J is TRBJ1-1 and V is TRBV5-8, with 11 bases aligning to TRBD1. The J segment lost 4 bases and the V segment lost 4 bases, leaving 9 bases of the junction unmatched. This CDR3 has 16 residues. Germline V gives CDR1 SGHTS, CDR2 YDEGEE. The CDR3 region is CASSRRTGGGFTEAFF. The CDR3 nucleotides read TGTGCCAGCAGCCGGAGGACAGGGGGCGGATTCACTGAAGCTTTCTTT.

This chain uses TRBV28 with TRBJ2-7; tentative D call: TRBD2 (6 bases). CDR1 is MDHEN and CDR2 is SYDVKM in the germline V gene. The CDR3 runs 15 residues. The V end was cut by 4 bases, the J end by 3 bases, with 16 bases between. The CDR3 sequence: CASSSIGTSLYEQYF. The CDR3 DNA reads TGTGCCAGCAGTTCGATCGGGACTTCACTCTACGAGCAGTACTTC.

The chain links TRBV29-1 to TRBJ2-2; TRBD2 agrees at 12 bases. The V gene end was trimmed by 1 base and the J gene end by 7 bases; junction bases not matched to a gene: 7. Germline V CDR1 and CDR2: SQVTM, ANQGSEA. The CDR3 has 16 residues. CDR3 coding DNA: TGCAGCGTTGAAGGCTCTAGCGGGAGGGCCCACGGGGAGCTGTTTTTT. Translating it yields CSVEGSSGRAHGELFF.